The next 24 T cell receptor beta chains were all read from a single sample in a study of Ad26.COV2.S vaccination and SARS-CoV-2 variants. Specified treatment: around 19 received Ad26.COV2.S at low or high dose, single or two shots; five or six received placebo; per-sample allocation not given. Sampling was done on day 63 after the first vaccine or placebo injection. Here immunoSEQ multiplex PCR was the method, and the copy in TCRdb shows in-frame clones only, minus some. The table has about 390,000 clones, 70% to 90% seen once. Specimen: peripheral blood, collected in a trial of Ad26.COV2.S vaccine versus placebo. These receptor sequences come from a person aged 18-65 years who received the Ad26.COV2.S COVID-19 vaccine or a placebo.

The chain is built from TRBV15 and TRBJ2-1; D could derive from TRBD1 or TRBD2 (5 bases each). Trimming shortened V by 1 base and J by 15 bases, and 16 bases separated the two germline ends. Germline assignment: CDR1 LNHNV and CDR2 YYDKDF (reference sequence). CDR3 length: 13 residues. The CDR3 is CATSRVGTSLLFF. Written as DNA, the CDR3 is TGTGCCACCAGCAGAGTCGGGACCAGCCTGCTGTTCTTC.

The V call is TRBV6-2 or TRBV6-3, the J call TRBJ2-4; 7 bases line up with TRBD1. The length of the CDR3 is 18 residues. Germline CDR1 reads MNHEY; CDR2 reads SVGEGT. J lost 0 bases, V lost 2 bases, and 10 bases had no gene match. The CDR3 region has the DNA TGTGCCAGCAGTTACGAAATAGGGACAGCTCTAGCCAAAAACATTCAGTACTTC. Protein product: CASSYEIGTALAKNIQYF.

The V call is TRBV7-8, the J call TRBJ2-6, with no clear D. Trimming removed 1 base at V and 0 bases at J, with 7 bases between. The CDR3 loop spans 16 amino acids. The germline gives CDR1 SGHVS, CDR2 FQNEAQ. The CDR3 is CASSLEEVSGANVLTF. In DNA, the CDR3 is TGTGCCAGCAGCTTAGAAGAGGTCTCTGGGGCCAACGTCCTGACTTTC.

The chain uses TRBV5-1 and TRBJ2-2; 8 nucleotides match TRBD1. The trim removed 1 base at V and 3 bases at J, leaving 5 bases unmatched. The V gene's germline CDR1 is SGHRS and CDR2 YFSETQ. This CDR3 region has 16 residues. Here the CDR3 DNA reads TGCGCCAGCAGCTTGATTGTGGACAGGGACACCGGGGAGCTGTTTTTT. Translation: CASSLIVDRDTGELFF.

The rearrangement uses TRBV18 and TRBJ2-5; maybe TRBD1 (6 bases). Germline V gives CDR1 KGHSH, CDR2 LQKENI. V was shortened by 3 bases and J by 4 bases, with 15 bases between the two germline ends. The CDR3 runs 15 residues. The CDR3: CASSPNEVRGETQYF. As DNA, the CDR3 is TGTGCCAGCTCACCTAACGAGGTCAGGGGAGAGACCCAGTACTTC.

For the CDR3, the DNA is TGTGCCAGCAGCGGCAGACAGGAACTATTCTATGGCTACACCTTC. Its translation is CASSGRQELFYGYTF. V gene TRBV7-9 combines with J gene TRBJ1-2, with D perhaps TRBD1 (6 bases). The CDR3 spans 15 residues. V was shortened by 5 bases and J by 4 bases, with 17 bases between the two germline ends. Germline-derived CDR1 and CDR2 are SEHNR and FQNEAQ (reference sequence).

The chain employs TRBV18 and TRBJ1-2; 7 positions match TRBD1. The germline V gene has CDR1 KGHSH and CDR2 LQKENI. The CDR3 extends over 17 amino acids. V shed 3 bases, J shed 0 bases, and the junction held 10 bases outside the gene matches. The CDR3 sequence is CASSPTGTGAANYGYTF. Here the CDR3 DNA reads TGTGCCAGCTCACCTACGGGAACAGGGGCCGCTAACTATGGCTACACCTTC.

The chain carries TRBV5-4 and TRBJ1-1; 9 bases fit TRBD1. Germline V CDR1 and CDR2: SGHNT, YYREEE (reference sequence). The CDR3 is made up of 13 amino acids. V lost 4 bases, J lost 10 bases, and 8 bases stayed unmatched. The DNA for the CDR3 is TGTGCCAGCAGCGTACAGGGGGCTCGAGTAGCTTTCTTT. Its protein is CASSVQGARVAFF.

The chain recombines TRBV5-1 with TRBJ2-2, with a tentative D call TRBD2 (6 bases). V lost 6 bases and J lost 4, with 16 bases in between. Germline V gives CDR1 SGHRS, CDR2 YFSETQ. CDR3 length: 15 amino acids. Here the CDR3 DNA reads TGCGCCAGCACCCATGGGACTCCCCTCACCGGGGAGCTGTTTTTT. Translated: CASTHGTPLTGELFF.

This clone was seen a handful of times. CDR3 nucleotide sequence: TGTGCCAGCAGCTTTGAGGGGAGCACTGAAGCTTTCTTT. Its translation: CASSFEGSTEAFF. The chain has TRBV7-9 and TRBJ1-1; the D gene is possibly TRBD1 (5 bases). CDR1 and CDR2 from the germline V gene are SEHNR and FQNEAQ (reference sequence). The V end lost 3 bases, the J end lost 4 bases, and 9 bases lay between the germline ends. CDR3 length equals 13 residues.

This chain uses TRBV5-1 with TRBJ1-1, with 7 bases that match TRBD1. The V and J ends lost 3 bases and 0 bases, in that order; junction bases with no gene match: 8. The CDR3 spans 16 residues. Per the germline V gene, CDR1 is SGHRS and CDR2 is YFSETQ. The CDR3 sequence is CASSYSGTAMNTEAFF. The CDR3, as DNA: TGCGCCAGCAGCTATTCCGGGACAGCGATGAACACTGAAGCTTTCTTT. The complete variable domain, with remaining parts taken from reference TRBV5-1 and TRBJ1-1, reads KAGVTQTPRYLIKTRGQQVTLSCSPISGHRSVSWYQQTPGQGLQFLFEYFSETQRNKGNFPGRFSGRQFSNSRSEMNVSTLELGDSALYLCASSYSGTAMNTEAFFGQGTRLTVV.

DNA for the CDR3: TGTGCTTGGGGACGGGGGCGAGAGACCCAGTACTTC. It is translated as CAWGRGRETQYF. This chain joins TRBV30 and TRBJ2-5, with D tentatively TRBD1 or TRBD2 (6 bases each). Germline lookup yields CDR1 GTSNPN and CDR2 SVGIG (reference sequence). There are 12 residues in the CDR3.

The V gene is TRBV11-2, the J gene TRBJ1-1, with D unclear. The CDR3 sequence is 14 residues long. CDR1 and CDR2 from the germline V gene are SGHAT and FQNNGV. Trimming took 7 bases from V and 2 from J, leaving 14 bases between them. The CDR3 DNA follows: TGTGCCAGCAACCTATTCGGACCTAACACTGAAGCTTTCTTT. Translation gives CASNLFGPNTEAFF.

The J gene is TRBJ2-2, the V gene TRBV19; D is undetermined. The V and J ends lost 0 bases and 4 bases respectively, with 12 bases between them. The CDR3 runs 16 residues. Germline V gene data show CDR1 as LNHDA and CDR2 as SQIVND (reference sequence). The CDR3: CASSIDKASATGELFF. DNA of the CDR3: TGTGCCAGTAGTATAGATAAGGCCAGTGCCACCGGGGAGCTGTTTTTT.

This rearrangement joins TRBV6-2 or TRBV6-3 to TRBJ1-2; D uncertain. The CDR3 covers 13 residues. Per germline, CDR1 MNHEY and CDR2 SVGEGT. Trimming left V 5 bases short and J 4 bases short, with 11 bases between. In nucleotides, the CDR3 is TGTGCCAGCAGTGGGGAGGGTCTCTATGGCTACACCTTC. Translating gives CASSGEGLYGYTF.

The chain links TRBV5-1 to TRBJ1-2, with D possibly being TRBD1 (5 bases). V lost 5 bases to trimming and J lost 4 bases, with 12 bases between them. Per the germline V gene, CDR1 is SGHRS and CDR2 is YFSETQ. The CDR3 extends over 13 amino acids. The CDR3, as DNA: TGCGCCAGCAGACCCGACAGCTCCTATGGCTACACCTTC. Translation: CASRPDSSYGYTF.

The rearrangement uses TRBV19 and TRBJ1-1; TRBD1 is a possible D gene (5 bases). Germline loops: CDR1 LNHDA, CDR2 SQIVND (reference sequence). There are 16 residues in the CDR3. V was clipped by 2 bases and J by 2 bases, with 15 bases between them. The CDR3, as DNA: TGTGCCAGTAGTATACAGGGCTGGTCCCCCAACACTGAAGCTTTCTTT. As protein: CASSIQGWSPNTEAFF.

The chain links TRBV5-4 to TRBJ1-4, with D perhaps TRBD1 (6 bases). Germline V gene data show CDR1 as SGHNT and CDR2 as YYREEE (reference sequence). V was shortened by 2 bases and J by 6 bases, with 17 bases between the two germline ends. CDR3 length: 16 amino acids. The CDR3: CASSFRGGGLDEKLFF. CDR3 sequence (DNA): TGTGCCAGCAGCTTTCGGGGAGGGGGTCTGGATGAAAAACTGTTTTTT.

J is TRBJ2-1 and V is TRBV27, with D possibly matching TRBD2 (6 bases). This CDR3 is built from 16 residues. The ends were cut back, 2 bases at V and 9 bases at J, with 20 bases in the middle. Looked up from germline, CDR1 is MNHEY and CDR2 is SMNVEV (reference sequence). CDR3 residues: CASSLGEGLRDPEQFF. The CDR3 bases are TGTGCCAGCAGTTTAGGAGAGGGACTTCGGGACCCTGAGCAGTTCTTC.

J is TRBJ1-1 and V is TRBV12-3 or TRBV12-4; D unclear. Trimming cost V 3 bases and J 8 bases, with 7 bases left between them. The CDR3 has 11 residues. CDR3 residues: CASSLWGEAFF. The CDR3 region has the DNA TGTGCCAGCAGTTTGTGGGGAGAAGCTTTCTTT.

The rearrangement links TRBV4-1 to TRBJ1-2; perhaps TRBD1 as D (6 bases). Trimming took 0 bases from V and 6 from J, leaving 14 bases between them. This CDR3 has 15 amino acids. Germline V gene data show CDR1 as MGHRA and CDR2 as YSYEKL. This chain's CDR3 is CASSQDLGRGNGYTF. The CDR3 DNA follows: TGCGCCAGCAGCCAAGATCTGGGCAGGGGTAATGGCTACACCTTC.

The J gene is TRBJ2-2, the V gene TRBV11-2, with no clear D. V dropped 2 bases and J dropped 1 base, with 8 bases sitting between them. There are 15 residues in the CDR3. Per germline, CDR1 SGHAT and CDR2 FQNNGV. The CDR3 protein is CASSLIIKNTGELFF. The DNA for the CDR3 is TGTGCCAGCAGCTTAATCATTAAGAACACCGGGGAGCTGTTTTTT. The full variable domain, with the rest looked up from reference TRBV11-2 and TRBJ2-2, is EAGVAQSPRYKIIEKRQSVAFWCNPISGHATLYWYQQILGQGPKLLIQFQNNGVVDDSQLPKDRFSAERLKGVDSTLKIQPAKLEDSAVYLCASSLIIKNTGELFFGEGSRLTVL.

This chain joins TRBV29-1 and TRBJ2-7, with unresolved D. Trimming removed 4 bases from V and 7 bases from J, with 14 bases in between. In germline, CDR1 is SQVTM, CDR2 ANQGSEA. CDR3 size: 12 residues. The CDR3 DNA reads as TGCAGCGTTGTCCGTACCGATGGGGAGCAGTACTTC. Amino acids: CSVVRTDGEQYF.

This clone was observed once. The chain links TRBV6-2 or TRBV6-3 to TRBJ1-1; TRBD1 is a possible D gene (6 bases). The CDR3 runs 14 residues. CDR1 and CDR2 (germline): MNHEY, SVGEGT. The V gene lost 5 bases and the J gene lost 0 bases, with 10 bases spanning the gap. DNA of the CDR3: TGTGCCAGCAGTACAAACAGGGTGAACACTGAAGCTTTCTTT. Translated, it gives CASSTNRVNTEAFF.